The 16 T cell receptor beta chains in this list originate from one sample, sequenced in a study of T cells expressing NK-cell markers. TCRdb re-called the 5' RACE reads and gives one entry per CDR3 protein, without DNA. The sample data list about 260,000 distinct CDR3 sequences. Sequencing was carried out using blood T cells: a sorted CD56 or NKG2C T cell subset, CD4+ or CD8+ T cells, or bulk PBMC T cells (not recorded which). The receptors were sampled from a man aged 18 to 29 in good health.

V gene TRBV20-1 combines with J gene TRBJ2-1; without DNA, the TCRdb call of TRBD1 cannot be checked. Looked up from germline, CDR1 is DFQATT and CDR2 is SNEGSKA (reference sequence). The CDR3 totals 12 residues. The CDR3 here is CSASSGGNEQFF.

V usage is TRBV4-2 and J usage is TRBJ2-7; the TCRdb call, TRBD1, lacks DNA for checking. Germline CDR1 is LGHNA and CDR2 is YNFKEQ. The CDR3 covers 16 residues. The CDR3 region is CASSQDGGGARGEQYF.

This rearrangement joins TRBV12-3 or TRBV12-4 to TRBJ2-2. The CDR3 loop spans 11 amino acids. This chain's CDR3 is CASKMAGELFF.

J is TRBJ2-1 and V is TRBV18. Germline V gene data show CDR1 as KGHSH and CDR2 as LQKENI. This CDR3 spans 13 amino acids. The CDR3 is CASSARSYNEQFF.

This CDR3 reads CASSSKTSGSMYF. This chain uses TRBV6-6 with TRBJ2-3; TCRdb names TRBD2, which stays unverified in the absence of DNA. CDR3 size: 13 residues. The germline V gene has CDR1 MNHNY and CDR2 SVGAGI (reference sequence).

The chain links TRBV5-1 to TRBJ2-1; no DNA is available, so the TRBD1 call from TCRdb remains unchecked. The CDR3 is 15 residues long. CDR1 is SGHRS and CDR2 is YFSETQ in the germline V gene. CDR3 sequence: CASSLDLGGGNEQFF.

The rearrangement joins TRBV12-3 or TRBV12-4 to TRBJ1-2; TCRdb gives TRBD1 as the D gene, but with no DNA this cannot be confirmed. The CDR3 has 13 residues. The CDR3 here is CAASEGTGYRYTF.

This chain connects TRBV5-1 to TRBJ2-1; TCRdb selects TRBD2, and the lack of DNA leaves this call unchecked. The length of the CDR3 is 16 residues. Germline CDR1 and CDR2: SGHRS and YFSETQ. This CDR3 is CASSLVASGSPGGQFF.

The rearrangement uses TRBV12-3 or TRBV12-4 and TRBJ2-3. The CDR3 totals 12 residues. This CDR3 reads CASSLSALLKYF.

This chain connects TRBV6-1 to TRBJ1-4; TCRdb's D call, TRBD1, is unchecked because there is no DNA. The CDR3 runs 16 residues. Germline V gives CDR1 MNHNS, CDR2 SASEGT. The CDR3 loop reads CASKWQGATTNEKLFF.

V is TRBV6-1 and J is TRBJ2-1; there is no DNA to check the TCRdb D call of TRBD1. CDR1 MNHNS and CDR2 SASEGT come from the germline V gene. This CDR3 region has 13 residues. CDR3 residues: CASSAPEVAAQFF.

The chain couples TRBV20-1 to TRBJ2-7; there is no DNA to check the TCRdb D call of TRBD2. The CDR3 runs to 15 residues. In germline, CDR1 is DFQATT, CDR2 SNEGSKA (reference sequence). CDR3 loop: CSARPGLASTYEQYF.

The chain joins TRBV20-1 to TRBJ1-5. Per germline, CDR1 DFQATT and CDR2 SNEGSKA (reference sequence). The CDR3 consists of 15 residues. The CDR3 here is CSATQTAMGNQPQHF.

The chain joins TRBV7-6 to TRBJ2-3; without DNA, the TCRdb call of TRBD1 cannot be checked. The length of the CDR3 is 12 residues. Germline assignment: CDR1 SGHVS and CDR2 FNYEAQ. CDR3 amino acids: CASSLGDGTQYF.

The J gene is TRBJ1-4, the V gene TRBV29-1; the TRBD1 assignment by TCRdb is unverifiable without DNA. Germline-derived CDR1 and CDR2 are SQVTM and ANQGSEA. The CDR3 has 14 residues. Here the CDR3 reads CSVDRTGFYEKLFF.

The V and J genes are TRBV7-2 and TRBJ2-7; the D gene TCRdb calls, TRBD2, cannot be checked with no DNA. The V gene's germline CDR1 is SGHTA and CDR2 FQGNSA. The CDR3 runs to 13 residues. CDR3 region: CASSRGPNNEQYF.